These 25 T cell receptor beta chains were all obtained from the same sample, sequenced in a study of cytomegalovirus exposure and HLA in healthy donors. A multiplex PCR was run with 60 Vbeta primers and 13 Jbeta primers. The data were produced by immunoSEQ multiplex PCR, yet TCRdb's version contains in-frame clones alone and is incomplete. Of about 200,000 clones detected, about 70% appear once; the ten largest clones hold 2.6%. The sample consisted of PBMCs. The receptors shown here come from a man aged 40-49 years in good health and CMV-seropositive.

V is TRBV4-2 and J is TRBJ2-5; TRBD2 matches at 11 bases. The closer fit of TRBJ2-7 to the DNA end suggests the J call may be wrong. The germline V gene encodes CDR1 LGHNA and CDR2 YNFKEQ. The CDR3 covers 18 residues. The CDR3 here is CASSQVLLLAGGSYEQYF. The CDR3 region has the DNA TGTGCCAGCAGCCAAGTCCTCCTCCTAGCGGGGGGTTCCTACGAGCAGTACTTC.

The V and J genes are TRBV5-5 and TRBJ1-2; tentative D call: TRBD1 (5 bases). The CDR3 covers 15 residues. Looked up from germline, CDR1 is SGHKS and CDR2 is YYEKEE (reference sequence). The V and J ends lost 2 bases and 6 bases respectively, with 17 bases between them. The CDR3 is CASSLTLKGVDGYTF. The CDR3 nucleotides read TGTGCCAGCAGCTTAACCCTAAAAGGGGTTGATGGCTACACCTTC.

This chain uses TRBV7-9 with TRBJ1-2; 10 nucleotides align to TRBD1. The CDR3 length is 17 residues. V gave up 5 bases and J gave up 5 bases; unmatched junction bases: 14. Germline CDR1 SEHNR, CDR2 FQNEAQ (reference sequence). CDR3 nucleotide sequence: TGTGCCAGCAGCCATCTTATGATAGAGGACAGGGGGTATGGCTACACCTTC. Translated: CASSHLMIEDRGYGYTF.

The CDR3 DNA reads as TGTGCCAGCAGCCAAGATCTAGCCAAAAACATTCAGTACTTC. The encoded protein is CASSQDLAKNIQYF. The chain carries TRBV14 and TRBJ2-4, with D hard to call. This CDR3 has 14 amino acids. CDR1 and CDR2 from the germline V gene are SGHDN and FVKESK. Trimming stripped 0 bases from V and 0 bases from J, with 3 bases between.

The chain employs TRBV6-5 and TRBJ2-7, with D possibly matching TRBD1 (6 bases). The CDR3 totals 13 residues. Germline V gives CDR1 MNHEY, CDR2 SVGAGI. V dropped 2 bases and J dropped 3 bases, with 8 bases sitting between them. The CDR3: CASSYQGFYEQYF. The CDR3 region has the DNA TGTGCCAGCAGTTACCAGGGGTTCTACGAGCAGTACTTC.

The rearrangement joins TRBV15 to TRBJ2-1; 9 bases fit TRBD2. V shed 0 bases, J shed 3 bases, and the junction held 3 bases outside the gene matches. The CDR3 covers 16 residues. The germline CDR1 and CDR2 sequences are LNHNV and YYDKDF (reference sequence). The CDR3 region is CATSRDSGGFYNEQFF. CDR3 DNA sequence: TGTGCCACCAGCAGAGATAGCGGGGGATTCTACAATGAGCAGTTCTTC.

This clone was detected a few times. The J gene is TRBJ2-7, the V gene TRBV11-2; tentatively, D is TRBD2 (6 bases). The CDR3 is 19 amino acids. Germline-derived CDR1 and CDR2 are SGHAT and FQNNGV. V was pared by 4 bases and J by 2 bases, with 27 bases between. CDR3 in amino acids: CASSSRIGPGGTDTYEQYF. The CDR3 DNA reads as TGTGCCAGCAGCTCTAGAATAGGGCCCGGCGGGACGGATACCTACGAGCAGTACTTC.

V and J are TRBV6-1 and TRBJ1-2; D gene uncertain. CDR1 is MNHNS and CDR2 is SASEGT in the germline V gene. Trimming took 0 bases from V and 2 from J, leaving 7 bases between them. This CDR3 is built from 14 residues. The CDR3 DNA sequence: TGTGCCAGCAGTGAAGCGGTGCTAAACTATGGCTACACCTTC. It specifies CASSEAVLNYGYTF.

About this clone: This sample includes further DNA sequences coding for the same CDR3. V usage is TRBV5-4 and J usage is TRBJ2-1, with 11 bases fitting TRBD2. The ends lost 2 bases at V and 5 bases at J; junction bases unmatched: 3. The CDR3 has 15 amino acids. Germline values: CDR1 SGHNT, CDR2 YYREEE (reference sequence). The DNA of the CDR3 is TGTGCCAGCAGCTTAACTAGCGGGGGTAACAATGAGCAGTTCTTC. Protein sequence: CASSLTSGGNNEQFF.

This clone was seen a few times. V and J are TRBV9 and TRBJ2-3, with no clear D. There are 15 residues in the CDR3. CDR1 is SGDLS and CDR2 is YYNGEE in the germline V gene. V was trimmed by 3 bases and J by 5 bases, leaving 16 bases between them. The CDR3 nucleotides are TGTGCCAGCAGCGCCCTAAGAGGCGGCGGAGATACGCAGTATTTT. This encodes CASSALRGGGDTQYF. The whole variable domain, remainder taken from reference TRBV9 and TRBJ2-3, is DSGVTQTPKHLITATGQRVTLRCSPRSGDLSVYWYQQSLDQGLQFLIQYYNGEERAKGNILERFSAQQFPDLHSELNLSSLELGDSALYFCASSALRGGGDTQYFGPGTRLTVL.

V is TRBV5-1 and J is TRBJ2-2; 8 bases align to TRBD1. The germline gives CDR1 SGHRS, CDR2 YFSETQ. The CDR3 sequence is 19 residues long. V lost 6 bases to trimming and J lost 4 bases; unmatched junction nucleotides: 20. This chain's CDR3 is CASKNRRTGMGFGTGELFF. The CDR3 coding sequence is TGCGCCAGCAAAAATAGACGGACAGGGATGGGTTTTGGCACCGGGGAGCTGTTTTTT.

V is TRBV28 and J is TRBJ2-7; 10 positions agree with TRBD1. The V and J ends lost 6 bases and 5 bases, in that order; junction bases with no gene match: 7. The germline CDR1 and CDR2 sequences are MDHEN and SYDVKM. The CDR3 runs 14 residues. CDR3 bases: TGTGCCAGCAGAACCCGGGACAGGGGCAACGAGCAGTACTTC. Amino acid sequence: CASRTRDRGNEQYF.

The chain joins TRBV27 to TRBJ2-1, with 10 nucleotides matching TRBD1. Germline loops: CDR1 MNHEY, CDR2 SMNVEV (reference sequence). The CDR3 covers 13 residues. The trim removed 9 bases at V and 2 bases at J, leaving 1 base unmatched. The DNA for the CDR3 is TGTGCCAGTGGGACAGGGGCCTACAATGAGCAGTTCTTC. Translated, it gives CASGTGAYNEQFF.

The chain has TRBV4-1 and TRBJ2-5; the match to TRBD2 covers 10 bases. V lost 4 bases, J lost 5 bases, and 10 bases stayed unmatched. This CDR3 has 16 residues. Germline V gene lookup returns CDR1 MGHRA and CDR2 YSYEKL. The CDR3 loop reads CASSLLTSGARETQYF. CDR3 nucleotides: TGCGCCAGCAGCCTCTTAACTAGCGGGGCTCGGGAGACCCAGTACTTC.

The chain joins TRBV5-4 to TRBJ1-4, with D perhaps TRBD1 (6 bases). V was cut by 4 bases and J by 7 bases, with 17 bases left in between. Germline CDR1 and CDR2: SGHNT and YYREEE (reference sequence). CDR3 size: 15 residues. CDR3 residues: CASSARQERSEKLFF. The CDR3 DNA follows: TGTGCCAGCAGCGCGCGACAGGAAAGGAGTGAAAAACTGTTTTTT.

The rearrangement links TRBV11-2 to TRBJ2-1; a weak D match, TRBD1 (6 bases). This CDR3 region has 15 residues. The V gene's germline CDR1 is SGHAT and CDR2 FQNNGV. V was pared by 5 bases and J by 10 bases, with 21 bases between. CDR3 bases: TGTGCCAGCAGCCAAAACCCGAACAGGGCCGGGGAGCAGTTCTTC. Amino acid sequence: CASSQNPNRAGEQFF.

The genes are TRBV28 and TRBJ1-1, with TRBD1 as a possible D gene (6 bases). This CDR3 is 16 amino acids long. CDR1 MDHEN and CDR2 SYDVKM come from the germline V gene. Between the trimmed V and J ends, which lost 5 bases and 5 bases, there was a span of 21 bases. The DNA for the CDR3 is TGTGCCAGCAGTCCGAGGTCCGACAGGTCTAAAACTGAAGCTTTCTTT. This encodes CASSPRSDRSKTEAFF. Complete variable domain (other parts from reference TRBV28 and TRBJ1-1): DVKVTQSSRYLVKRTGEKVFLECVQDMDHENMFWYRQDPGLGLRLIYFSYDVKMKEKGDIPEGYSVSREKKERFSLILESASTNQTSMYLCASSPRSDRSKTEAFFGQGTRLTVV.

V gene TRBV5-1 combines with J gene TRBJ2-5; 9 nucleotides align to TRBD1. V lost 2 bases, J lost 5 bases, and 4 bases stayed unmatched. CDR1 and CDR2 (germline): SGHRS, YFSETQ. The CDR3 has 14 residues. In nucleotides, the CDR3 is TGCGCCAGCAGCTTACAGGGGGCGAAGGAGACCCAGTACTTC. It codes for CASSLQGAKETQYF.

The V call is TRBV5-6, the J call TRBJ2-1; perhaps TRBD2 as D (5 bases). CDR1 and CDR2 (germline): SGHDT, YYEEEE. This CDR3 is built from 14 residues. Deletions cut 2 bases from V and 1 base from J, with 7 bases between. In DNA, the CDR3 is TGTGCCAGCAGCTTTCGAGGGTCCTACAATGAGCAGTTCTTC. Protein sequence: CASSFRGSYNEQFF.

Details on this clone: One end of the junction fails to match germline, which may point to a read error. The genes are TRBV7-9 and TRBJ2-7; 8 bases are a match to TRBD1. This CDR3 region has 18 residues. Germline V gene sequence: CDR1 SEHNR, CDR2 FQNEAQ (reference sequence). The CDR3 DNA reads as TGTTCCAGCAGTTTACCCGCCCCTTCCGGGACAGGCTATGTAGAGCAGTACTTC. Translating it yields CSSSLPAPSGTGYVEQYF.

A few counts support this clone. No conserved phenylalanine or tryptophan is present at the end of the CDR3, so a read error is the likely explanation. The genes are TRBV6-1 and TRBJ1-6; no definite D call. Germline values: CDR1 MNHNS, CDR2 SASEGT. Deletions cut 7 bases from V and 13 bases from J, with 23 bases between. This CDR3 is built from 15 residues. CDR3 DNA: TGTGCCAGCACCCCAGGTCCGTTGGCCCCGGTGCCCCTCCACCTT. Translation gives CASTPGPLAPVPLHL.

The CDR3 protein is CASSLITGSDYGYTF. In nucleotides, the CDR3 is TGTGCCAGCAGCTTAATAACAGGGTCCGACTATGGCTACACCTTC. This chain joins TRBV11-2 and TRBJ1-2, with D tentatively TRBD1 (6 bases). In germline, CDR1 is SGHAT, CDR2 FQNNGV. The CDR3 extends over 15 amino acids. V was cut by 2 bases and J by 3 bases, with 13 bases left in between.

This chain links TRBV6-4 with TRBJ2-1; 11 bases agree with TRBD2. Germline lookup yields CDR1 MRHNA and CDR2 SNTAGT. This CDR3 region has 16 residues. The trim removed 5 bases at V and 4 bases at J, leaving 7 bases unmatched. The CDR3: CASSKLAGGLYNEQFF. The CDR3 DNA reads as TGTGCCAGCAGTAAGCTAGCGGGGGGCCTATACAATGAGCAGTTCTTC.

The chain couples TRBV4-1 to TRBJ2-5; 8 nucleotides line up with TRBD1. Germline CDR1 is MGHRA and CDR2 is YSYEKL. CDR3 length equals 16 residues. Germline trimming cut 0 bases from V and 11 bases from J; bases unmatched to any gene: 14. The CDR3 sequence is CASSQEAWQGAYNQYF. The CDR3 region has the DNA TGCGCCAGCAGCCAAGAGGCTTGGCAGGGGGCTTATAATCAGTACTTC.

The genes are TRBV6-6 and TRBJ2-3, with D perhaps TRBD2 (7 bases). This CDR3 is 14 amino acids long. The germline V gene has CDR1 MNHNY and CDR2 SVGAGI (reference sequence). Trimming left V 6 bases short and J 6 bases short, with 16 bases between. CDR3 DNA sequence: TGTGCCAGCAGCCACGGGGGGCTTGGGGATACGCAGTATTTT. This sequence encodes CASSHGGLGDTQYF.